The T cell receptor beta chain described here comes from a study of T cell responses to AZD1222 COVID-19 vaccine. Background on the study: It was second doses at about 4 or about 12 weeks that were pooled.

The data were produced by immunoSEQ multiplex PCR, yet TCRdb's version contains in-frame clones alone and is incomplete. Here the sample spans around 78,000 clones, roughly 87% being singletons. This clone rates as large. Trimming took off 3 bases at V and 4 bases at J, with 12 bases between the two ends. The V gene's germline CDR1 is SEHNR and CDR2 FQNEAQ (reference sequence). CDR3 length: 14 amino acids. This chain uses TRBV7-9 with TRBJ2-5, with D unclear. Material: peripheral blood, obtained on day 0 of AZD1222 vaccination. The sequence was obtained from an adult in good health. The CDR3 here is CASSFLAVIETQYF. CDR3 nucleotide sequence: TGTGCCAGCAGCTTTTTGGCCGTAATAGAGACCCAGTACTTC.